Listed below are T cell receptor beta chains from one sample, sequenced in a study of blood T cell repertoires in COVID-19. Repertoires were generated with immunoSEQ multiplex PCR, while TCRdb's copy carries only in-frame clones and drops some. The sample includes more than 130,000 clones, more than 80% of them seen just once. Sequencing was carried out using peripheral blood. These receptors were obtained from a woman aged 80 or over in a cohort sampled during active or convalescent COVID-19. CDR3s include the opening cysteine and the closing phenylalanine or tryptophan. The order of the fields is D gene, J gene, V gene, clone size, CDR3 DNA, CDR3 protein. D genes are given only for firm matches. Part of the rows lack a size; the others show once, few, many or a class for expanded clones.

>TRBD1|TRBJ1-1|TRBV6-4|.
TGTGCCAGCACCACCTTGGGACAGGGGATCGTCACTGAAGCTTTCTTT
CASTTLGQGIVTEAFF
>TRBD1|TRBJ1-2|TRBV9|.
TGTGCCAGCAGCGCCCCTTACAGGGGAGCTAACTATGGCTACACCTTC
CASSAPYRGANYGYTF
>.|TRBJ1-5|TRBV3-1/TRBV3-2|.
TGTGCCAGCAGCCAATCCAGGGCGGAGCCCCAGCATTTT
CASSQSRAEPQHF
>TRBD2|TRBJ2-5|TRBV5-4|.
TGTGCCAGCAGCCTACGGGGGGGCGAGGAGACCCAGTACTTC
CASSLRGGEETQYF
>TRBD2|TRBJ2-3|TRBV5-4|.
TGTGCCAGCAGCTGGGGCCTTACTAGCGGGGTTGGTACGCAGTATTTT
CASSWGLTSGVGTQYF
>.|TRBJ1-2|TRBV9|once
TGTGCCAGCAGCGTAGTCGCAACCCGGGGCTATGGCTACACCTTC
CASSVVATRGYGYTF
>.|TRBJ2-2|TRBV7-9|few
TGTGCCAGCAGCCCTGGAGTGACCCTGTTTTTT
CASSPGVTLFF
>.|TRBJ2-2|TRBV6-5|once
TGTGCCAGCAGTCACAGGGATGACGGGGAGCTGTTTTTT
CASSHRDDGELFF
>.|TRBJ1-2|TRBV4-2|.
TGTGCCAGCAGCCAAGAGGTTACCAGGGTGGGCTATGGCTACACCTTC
CASSQEVTRVGYGYTF
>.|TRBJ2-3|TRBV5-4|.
TGTGCCAGCAGCTTGGGTGGAGAGGGGGGGGTGGATACGCAGTATTTT
CASSLGGEGGVDTQYF
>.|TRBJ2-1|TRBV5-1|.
TGCGCCAGCAGCTTGGGACTCCGGGGGAGTGAGCAGTTCTTC
CASSLGLRGSEQFF
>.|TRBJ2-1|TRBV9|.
TGTGCCAGCAGCGTAGCGGGGGATCAGAACAATGAGCAGTTCTTC
CASSVAGDQNNEQFF
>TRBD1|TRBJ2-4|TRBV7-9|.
TGTGCCAGCTCTATATGGGGGACAGGGGGTTCCAAAAACATTCAGTACTTC
CASSIWGTGGSKNIQYF